The sequence of this T cell receptor (beta chain) was determined in a study of T cells after yellow fever vaccination. General study findings and limits: Clones from primary vaccination mostly reappeared after the booster (approximately 95% CD4, over 85% CD8).

Germline CDR1 and CDR2: MNHEY and SVGAGI. The V end was cut by 2 bases, the J end by 1 base, with 10 bases between. CDR3 length: 15 residues. This clonotype was picked up a small number of times. Its antigen remains unknown. Making TCR cDNA involved 5'RACE template switching, which added UMIs and a universal primer site. From the 5' RACE reads, TCRdb called clonotypes with MiXCR, one entry per CDR3 protein. The top ten hold 14% of the sample, which has 550,000 or so distinct CDR3 sequences, about 19% seen once. This chain joins TRBV6-5 and TRBJ2-3; maybe TRBD2 (6 bases). This specimen was PBMCs, taken 15 days after the yellow fever booster vaccination. The source is a man younger than 45 who received the YFV17D yellow fever vaccine. The CDR3 is CASSYGRGRTDTQYF. The CDR3 region has the DNA TGTGCCAGCAGTTACGGGCGGGGCCGCACAGATACGCAGTATTTT.